The clone carrying this TCR beta chain was recorded a few times. Its antigen is still unknown. The data are from a study of beta chain features in type 1 diabetes. Study-wide findings and caveats: All four CD4+ subsets of Type 1 diabetes patients contained TCRB CDR3s that were moderately but significantly shorter.

Since all of the isolated RNA was reverse transcribed, expressed TCRB transcripts were what got sequenced. Clones were sequenced by immunoSEQ multiplex PCR, and TCRdb holds only the in-frame ones, with some missing. The table records some 290,000 clones, 14% of them present only once. The V and J ends lost 0 bases and 2 bases respectively, with 12 bases between them. The CDR3 covers 15 residues. CDR1 is SGDLS and CDR2 is YYNGEE in the germline V gene. J is TRBJ2-7 and V is TRBV9, with D unclear. Specimen: naive CD4+ T cells from blood. This sequence was found in a young man with type 1 diabetes. The CDR3 reads CASSVGPGGAYEQYF. The CDR3 bases are TGTGCCAGCAGCGTAGGCCCGGGTGGCGCCTACGAGCAGTACTTC.